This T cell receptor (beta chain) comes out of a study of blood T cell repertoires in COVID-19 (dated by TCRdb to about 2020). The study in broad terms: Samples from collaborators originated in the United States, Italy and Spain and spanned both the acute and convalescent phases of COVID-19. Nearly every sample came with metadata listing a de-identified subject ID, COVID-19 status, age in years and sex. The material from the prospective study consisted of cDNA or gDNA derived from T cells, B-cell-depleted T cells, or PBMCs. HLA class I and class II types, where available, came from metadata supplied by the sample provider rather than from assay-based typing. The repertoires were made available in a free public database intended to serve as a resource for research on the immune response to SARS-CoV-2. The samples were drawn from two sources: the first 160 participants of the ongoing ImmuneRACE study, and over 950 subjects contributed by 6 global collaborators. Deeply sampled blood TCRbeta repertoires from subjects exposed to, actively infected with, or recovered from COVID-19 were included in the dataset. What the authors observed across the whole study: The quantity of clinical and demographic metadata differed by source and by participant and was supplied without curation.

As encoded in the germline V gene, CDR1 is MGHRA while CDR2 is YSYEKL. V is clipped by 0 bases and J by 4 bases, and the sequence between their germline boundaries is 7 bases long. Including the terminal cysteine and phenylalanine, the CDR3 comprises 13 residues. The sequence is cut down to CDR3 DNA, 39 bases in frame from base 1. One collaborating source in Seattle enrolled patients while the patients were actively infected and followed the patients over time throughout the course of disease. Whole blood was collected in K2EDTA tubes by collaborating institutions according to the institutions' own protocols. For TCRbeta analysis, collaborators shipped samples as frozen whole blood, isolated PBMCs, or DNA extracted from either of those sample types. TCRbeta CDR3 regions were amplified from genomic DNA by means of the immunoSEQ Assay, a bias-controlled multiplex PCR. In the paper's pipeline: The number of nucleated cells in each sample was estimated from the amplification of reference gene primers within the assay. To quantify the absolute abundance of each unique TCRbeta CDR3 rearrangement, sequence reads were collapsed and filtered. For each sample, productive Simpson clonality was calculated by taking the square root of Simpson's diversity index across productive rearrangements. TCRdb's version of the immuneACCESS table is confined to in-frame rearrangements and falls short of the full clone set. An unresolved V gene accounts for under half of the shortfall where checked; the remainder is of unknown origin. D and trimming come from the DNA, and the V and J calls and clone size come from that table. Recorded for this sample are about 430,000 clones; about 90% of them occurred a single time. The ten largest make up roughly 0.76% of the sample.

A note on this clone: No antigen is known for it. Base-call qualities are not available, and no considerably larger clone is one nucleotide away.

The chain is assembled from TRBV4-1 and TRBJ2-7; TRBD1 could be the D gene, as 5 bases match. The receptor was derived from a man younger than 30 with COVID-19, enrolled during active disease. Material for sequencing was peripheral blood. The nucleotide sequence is TGCGCCAGCAGCCAAGAGCAGGGATACGAGCAGTACTTC. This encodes CASSQEQGYEQYF.